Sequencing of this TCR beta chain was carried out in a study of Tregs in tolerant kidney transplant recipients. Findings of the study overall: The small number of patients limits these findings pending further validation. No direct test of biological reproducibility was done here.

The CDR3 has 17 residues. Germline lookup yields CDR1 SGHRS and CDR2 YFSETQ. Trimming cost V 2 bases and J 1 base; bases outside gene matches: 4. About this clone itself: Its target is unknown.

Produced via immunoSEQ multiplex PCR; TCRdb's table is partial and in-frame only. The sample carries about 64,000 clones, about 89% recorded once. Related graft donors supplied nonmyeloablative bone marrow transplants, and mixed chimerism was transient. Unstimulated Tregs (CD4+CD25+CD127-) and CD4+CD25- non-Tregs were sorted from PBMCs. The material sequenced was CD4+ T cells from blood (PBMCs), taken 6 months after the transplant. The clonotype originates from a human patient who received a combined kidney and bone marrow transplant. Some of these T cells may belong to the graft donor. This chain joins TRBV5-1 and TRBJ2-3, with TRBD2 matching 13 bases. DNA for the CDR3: TGCGCCAGCAGCTTACTAGCGGGAGGGCCGGGCACAGATACGCAGTATTTT. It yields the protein CASSLLAGGPGTDTQYF.